The clone carrying this T cell receptor beta chain was found a few times. The data stem from a study of blood T cell repertoires in COVID-19. Overall study context: T cells, B-cell-depleted T cells, or PBMCs supplied cDNA or gDNA.

The CDR3 runs 12 residues. J lost 2 bases, V lost 4 bases, and 1 base had no gene match. From germline, CDR1 is SQVTM and CDR2 ANQGSEA. Per the authors' pipeline: Reference gene primer amplification gave nucleated cell count estimates. Only in-frame clones appear in the TCRdb table, and some are missing; sequencing was by immunoSEQ multiplex PCR. V and J calls and clone size are copied from that table; D and trimming were computed from the DNA. This sample has approximately 150,000 clones, with around 80% found just once. V is TRBV29-1 and J is TRBJ2-7; 8 bases fit TRBD1. The receptor's source is a man between 65 and 79 years old who had recovered from COVID-19. The source material was peripheral blood. The CDR3 coding sequence is TGCAGCGTTGGGACAGGGCCCTACGAGCAGTACTTC. Translated, it gives CSVGTGPYEQYF.